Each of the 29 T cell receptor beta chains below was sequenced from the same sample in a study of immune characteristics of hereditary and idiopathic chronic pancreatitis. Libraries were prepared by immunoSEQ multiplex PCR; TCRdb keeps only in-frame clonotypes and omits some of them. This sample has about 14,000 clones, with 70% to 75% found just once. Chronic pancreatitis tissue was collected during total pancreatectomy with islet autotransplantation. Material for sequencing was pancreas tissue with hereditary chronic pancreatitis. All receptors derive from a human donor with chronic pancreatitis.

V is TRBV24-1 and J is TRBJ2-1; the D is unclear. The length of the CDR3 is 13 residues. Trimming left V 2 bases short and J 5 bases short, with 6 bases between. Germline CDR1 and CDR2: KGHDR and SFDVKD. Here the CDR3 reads CATSDYLDNEQFF. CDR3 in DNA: TGTGCCACCAGTGATTATCTAGACAATGAGCAGTTCTTC.

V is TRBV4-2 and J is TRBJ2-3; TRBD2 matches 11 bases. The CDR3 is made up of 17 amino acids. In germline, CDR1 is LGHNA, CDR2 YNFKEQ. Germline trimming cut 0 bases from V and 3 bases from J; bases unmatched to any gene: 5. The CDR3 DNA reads TGTGCCAGCAGCCAAGATAGGGGACTAGCGGAGACAGATACGCAGTATTTT. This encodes CASSQDRGLAETDTQYF.

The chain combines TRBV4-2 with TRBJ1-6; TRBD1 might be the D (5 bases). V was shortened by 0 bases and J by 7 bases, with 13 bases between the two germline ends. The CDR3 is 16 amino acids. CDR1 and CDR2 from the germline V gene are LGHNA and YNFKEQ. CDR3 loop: CASSQDLGDGNSPLHF. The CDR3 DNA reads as TGTGCCAGCAGCCAAGATCTTGGGGACGGGAATTCACCCCTCCACTTT.

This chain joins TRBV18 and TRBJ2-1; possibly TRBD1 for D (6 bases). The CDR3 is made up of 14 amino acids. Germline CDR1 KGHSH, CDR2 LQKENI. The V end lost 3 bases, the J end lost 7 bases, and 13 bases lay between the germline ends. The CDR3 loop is CASSPAAQGNEQFF. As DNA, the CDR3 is TGTGCCAGCTCACCGGCGGCACAGGGAAATGAGCAGTTCTTC.

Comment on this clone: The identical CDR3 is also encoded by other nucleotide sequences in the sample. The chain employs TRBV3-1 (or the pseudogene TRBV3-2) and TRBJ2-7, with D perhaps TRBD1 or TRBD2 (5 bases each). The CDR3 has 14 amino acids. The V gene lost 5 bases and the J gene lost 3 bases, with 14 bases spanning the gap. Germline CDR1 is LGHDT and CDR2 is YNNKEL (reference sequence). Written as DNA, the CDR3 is TGTGCCAGCAGCTTAAGTGCAGGGAGCTACGAGCAGTACTTC. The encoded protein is CASSLSAGSYEQYF.

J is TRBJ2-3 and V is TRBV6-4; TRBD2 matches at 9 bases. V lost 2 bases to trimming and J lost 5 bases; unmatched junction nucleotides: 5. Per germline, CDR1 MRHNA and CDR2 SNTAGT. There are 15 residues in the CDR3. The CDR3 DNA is TGTGCCAGCAGTGACGAGGCGGGAGGGGGAGATACGCAGTATTTT. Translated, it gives CASSDEAGGGDTQYF.

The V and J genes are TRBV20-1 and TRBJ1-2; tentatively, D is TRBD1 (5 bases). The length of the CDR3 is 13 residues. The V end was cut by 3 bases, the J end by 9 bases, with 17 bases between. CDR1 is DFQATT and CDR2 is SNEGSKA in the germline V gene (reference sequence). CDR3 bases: TGCAGTGCTAGTGAACTCGACAGCTCCAGCTACACCTTC. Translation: CSASELDSSSYTF.

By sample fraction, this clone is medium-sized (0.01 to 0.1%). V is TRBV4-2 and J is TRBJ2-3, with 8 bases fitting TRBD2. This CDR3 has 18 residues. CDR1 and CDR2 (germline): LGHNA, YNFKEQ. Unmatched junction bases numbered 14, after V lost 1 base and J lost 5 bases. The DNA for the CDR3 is TGTGCCAGCAGCCAAGGTCCACCGGGACTAGAGGACAGAGATACGCAGTATTTT. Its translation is CASSQGPPGLEDRDTQYF.

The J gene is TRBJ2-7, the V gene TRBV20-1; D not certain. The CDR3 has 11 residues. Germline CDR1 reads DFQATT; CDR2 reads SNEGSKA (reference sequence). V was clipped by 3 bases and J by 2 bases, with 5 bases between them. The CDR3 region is CSARQTYEQYF. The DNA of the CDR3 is TGCAGTGCTAGGCAGACCTACGAGCAGTACTTC.

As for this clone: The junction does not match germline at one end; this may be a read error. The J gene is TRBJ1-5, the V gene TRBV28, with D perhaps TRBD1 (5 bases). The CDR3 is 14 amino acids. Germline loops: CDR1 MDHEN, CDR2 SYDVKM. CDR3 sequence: CASSYGGSSQPQHF. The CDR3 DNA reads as TGTGCCAGCAGTTACGGGGGTAGCAGTCAGCCCCAGCATTTT.

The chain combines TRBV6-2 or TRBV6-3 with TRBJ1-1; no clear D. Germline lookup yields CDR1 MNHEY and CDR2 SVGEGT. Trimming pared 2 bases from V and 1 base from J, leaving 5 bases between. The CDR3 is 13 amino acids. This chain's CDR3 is CASSYKENTEAFF. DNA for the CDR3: TGTGCCAGCAGTTACAAGGAGAACACTGAAGCTTTCTTT.

CDR3 in amino acids: CASSSRSDRTQNTEAFF. In DNA form, the CDR3 reads TGTGCCAGCAGCTCCCGATCGGACAGGACCCAGAACACTGAAGCTTTCTTT. V and J are TRBV21-1 and TRBJ1-1; TRBD1 is the table's D call, not checked against the DNA. TRBV21-1 is an annotated pseudogene. CDR3 length: 17 residues.

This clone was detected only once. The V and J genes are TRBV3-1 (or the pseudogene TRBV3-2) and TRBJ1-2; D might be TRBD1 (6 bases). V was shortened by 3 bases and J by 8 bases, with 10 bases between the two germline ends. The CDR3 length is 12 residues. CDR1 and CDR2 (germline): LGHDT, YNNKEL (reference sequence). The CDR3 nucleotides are TGTGCCAGCAGCCAGGGACACGGCGGCTACACCTTC. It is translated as CASSQGHGGYTF.

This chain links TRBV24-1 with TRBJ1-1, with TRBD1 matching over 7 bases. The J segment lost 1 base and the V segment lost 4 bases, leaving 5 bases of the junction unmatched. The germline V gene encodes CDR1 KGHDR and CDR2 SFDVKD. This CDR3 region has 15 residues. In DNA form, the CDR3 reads TGTGCCACCAGTGACCGGACAGGTCCGAACACTGAAGCTTTCTTT. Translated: CATSDRTGPNTEAFF.

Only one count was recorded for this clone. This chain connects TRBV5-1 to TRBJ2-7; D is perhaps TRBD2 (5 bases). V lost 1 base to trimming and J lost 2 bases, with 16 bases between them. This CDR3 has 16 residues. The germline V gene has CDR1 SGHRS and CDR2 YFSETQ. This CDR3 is CASSLFTAGETYEQYF. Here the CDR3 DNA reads TGCGCCAGCAGCTTGTTTACGGCGGGCGAAACCTACGAGCAGTACTTC.

CDR3 coding DNA: TGTGCCAGCAGCGTCGCGTGGGGGGAGTATGGCTACACCTTC. This gives the protein CASSVAWGEYGYTF. The V and J genes are TRBV9 and TRBJ1-2; a possible D gene is TRBD1 (5 bases). Germline CDR1 SGDLS, CDR2 YYNGEE. The CDR3 runs 14 residues. The V end lost 2 bases, the J end lost 5 bases, and 13 bases lay between the germline ends.

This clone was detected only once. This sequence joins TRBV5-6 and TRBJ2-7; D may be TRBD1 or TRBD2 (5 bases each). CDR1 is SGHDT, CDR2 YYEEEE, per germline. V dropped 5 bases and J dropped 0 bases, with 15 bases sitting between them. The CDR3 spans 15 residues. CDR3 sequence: CASRVGRYSSYEQYF. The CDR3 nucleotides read TGTGCCAGCAGGGTGGGACGGTATAGCTCCTACGAGCAGTACTTC.

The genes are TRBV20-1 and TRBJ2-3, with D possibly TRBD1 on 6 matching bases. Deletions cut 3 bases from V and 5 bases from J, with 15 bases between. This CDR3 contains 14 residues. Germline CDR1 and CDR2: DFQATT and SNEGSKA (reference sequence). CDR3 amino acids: CSASSLTGVDTQYF. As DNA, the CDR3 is TGCAGTGCTAGTTCGCTGACAGGTGTAGATACGCAGTATTTT.

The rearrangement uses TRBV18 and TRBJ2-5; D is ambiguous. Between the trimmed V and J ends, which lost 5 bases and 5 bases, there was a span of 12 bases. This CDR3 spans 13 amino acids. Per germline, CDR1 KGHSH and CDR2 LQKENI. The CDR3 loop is CASSVFRRETQYF. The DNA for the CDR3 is TGTGCCAGCTCAGTCTTCAGGCGGGAGACCCAGTACTTC.

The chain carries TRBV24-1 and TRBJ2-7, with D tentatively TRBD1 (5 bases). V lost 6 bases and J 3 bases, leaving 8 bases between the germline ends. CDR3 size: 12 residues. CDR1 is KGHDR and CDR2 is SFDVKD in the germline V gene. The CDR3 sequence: CATSRDSYEQYF. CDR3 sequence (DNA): TGTGCCACCAGTCGAGACAGCTACGAGCAGTACTTC.

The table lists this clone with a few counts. In DNA form, the CDR3 reads TGTGCCAGCAGCCCGTGGGGTAGCGGGCTCTCCTACGAGCAGTACTTC. It codes for CASSPWGSGLSYEQYF. The J gene is TRBJ2-7, the V gene TRBV5-6, with 7 nucleotides matching TRBD2. Germline values: CDR1 SGHDT, CDR2 YYEEEE. CDR3 length: 16 residues. With 4 bases clipped from V and 0 bases from J, the junction kept 10 bases outside the gene matches.

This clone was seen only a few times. The CDR3 sequence: CASIRQGVNTEAFF. For the CDR3, the DNA is TGTGCCAGCATTCGACAGGGCGTGAACACTGAAGCTTTCTTT. The chain links TRBV5-6 to TRBJ1-1; 7 bases align to TRBD1. Germline V gene data show CDR1 as SGHDT and CDR2 as YYEEEE. The V segment lost 6 bases and the J segment 0 bases; nucleotides outside the gene matches: 5. This CDR3 comprises 14 residues.

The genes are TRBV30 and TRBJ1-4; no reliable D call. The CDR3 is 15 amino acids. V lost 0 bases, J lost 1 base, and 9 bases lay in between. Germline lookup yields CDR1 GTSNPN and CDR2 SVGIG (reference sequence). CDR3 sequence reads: CAWSVGRLTNEKLFF. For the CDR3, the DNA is TGTGCCTGGAGTGTAGGGAGGCTAACTAATGAAAAACTGTTTTTT.

The CDR3 sequence: CASSLIAGGEQYF. In DNA, the CDR3 is TGTGCCAGCAGCTTGATAGCGGGAGGCGAGCAGTACTTC. This rearrangement joins TRBV28 to TRBJ2-7; 10 nucleotides line up with TRBD2. Germline CDR1 and CDR2: MDHEN and SYDVKM. This CDR3 spans 13 amino acids. V lost 6 bases, J lost 6 bases, and 5 bases stayed unmatched.

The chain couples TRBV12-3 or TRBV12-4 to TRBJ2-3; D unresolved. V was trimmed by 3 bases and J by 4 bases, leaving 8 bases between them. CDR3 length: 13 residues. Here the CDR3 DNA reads TGTGCCAGCAGTTTTCCAGGCCCAGATACGCAGTATTTT. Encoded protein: CASSFPGPDTQYF.

The CDR3 DNA is TGTGCCAGCAGTTTAGCCTCAAATCAGCCCCAGCATTTT. Amino acid sequence: CASSLASNQPQHF. V and J are TRBV12-3 or TRBV12-4 and TRBJ1-5; D is unresolved. Trimming shortened V by 0 bases and J by 4 bases, and 4 bases separated the two germline ends. The CDR3 has 13 residues.

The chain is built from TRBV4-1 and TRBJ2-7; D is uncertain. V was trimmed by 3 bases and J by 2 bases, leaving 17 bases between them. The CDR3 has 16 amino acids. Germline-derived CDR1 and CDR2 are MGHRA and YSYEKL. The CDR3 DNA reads TGCGCCAGCAGCCACCTTTTTGGGGTTCGGCCCTACGAGCAGTACTTC. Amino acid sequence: CASSHLFGVRPYEQYF.

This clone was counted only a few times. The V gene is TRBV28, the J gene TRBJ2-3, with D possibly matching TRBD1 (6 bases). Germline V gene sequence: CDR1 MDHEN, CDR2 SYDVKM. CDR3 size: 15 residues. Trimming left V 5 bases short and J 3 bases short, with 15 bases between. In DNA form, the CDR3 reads TGTGCCAGCAGTAAGCGAGGGGGACCGACAGATACGCAGTATTTT. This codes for CASSKRGGPTDTQYF.

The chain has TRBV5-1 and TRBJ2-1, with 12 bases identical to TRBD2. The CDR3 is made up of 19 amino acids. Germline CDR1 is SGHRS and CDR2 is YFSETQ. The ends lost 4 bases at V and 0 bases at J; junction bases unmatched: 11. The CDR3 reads CASSIPSGRAEFSYNEQFF. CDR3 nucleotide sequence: TGCGCCAGCAGCATCCCTAGCGGGAGGGCCGAATTCTCCTACAATGAGCAGTTCTTC.